The 24 T cell receptor beta chains reported below all come from one sample, sequenced in a study of read filtering for tumor transcriptome and immune sequencing (dated by TCRdb to between 2020 and 2021). Sequencing took place on an Illumina HiSeq 4000. Starting from around 420 ng RNA, TCR libraries were constructed with the Immunoverse kit using molecular barcoded adaptors that cover the alpha/delta and beta/gamma chains. TCRdb applied fastp at Q25 and MiXCR to the public reads, then kept only in-frame beta chains. CDR3 protein sequences are deduplicated, and each keeps its most common genes and DNA. The sample has tens of thousands of distinct CDR3 sequences on record, 20% to 25% of them singletons. About an eighth of the sample belongs to the ten largest clones. Sequencing was performed on a population of CD138-negative cells sorted from bone marrow. In light of the paper, this sample's cell subset or site label describes: bone marrow mononuclear cells depleted of CD138+ plasma/myeloma cells by negative magnetic selection. The receptors stem from a donor aged 40 or older with multiple myeloma.

The V call is TRBV6-6, the J call TRBJ1-4, with a weak D call TRBD1 (5 bases). Trimming left V 4 bases short and J 4 bases short, with 13 bases between. The CDR3 covers 15 residues. From germline, CDR1 is MNHNY and CDR2 SVGAGI (reference sequence). CDR3 nucleotides: TGTGCCAGCAGTTTGGGGGGTGCAAGTAATGAAAAACTGTTTTTT. It encodes CASSLGGASNEKLFF.

This clonotype was seen repeatedly, ten times or more. The chain carries TRBV5-1 and TRBJ1-4; D is uncertain. This CDR3 is built from 17 residues. The V gene lost 3 bases and the J gene lost 3 bases, with 18 bases spanning the gap. CDR1 is SGHRS, CDR2 YFSETQ, per germline. CDR3 in DNA: TGCGCCAGCAGCTCCAAGAACTCGGTCCGACCTAATGAAAAACTGTTTTTT. Translated: CASSSKNSVRPNEKLFF.

In this sample, this clonotype turned up many times. This sequence joins TRBV1 and TRBJ2-3; TRBD1, the D gene given by the table, was not confirmed from the DNA. TRBV1 is a listed pseudogene. The CDR3 sequence is 17 residues long. CDR3 nucleotide sequence: TGCACCAGCAGCCAAGACCGAAGAGCGGGGGCCAATGATACGCAGTATTTT. Amino acid sequence: CTSSQDRRAGANDTQYF.

Ten or more counts support this clonotype. V and J are TRBV11-3 and TRBJ2-5; TRBD2 matches 7 bases. V was clipped by 3 bases and J by 5 bases; unmatched bases: 9. Germline values: CDR1 SGHNT, CDR2 YENEEA. The CDR3 extends over 15 amino acids. The CDR3 is CASSFPSGVGETQYF. DNA for the CDR3: TGTGCCAGCAGCTTTCCAAGCGGGGTGGGGGAGACCCAGTACTTC.

With respect to this clonotype: Being one base from a much bigger clone, this may be a read error. The chain employs TRBV11-2 and TRBJ2-5; D is possibly TRBD1 (6 bases). The CDR3 sequence is 15 residues long. Germline CDR1 is SGHAT and CDR2 is FQNNGV. The CDR3 region is CASSSIQGRQEIQYF. CDR3 nucleotide sequence: TGTGCCAGCAGCTCCATACAGGGCCGTCAAGAGATCCAGTACTTC.

This clonotype was counted only a few times. This chain connects TRBV6-2 or TRBV6-3 to TRBJ1-5; D is unclear. In germline, CDR1 is MNHEY, CDR2 SVGEGT. V lost 6 bases to trimming and J lost 3 bases, with 21 bases between them. This CDR3 is built from 17 residues. The DNA of the CDR3 is TGTGCCAGCAGGGCCTTCATTGAGACTCTTATCAATCAGCCCCAGCATTTT. Protein product: CASRAFIETLINQPQHF.

In this sample, this clonotype turned up once. This CDR3 is missing its conserved last phenylalanine or tryptophan, likely due to a read error. The genes are TRBV29-1 and TRBJ1-1; a possible D gene is TRBD1 (5 bases). Trimming shortened V by 3 bases and J by 3 bases, and 11 bases separated the two germline ends. Germline V gives CDR1 SQVTM, CDR2 ANQGSEA. This CDR3 contains 13 residues. This CDR3 reads CSVDRWGDTEAFS. DNA for the CDR3: TGCAGCGTTGATAGATGGGGGGACACTGAAGCTTTCTCT.

This clonotype was observed many times. The rearrangement links TRBV21-1 to TRBJ2-1; the D call in the table, TRBD1, was not verified against the DNA. TRBV21-1 is designated a pseudogene. This CDR3 has 21 residues. CDR3 protein: CASSKQTDRDSSGGSYNEQFF. CDR3 in DNA: TGTGCCAGCAGCAAACAGACCGACAGGGACTCGTCGGGAGGCTCCTACAATGAGCAGTTCTTC.

In this sample, this clonotype turned up many times. The chain carries TRBV5-4 and TRBJ2-3, with 8 bases lining up with TRBD2. V shed 4 bases and J 5 bases; nucleotides not matched to a gene: 6. The CDR3 runs 14 residues. Germline CDR1 is SGHNT and CDR2 is YYREEE (reference sequence). The chain's CDR3 is CASSAGGAGDTQYF. The CDR3 coding sequence is TGTGCCAGCAGCGCCGGGGGGGCCGGAGATACGCAGTATTTT.

This clonotype was observed many times. V gene TRBV4-1 combines with J gene TRBJ2-1; 7 nucleotides align to TRBD2. Germline lookup yields CDR1 MGHRA and CDR2 YSYEKL. After removal of 2 bases from V and 9 bases from J, the junction contained 13 bases not matched to a gene. The CDR3 length is 16 residues. The CDR3 loop is CASSQHAGEPKGEQFF. For the CDR3, the DNA is TGCGCCAGCAGCCAACACGCGGGGGAGCCCAAAGGTGAGCAGTTCTTC.

This clonotype was observed a few times. The chain is built from TRBV7-9 and TRBJ2-7; the D gene could be TRBD1 or TRBD2 (6 bases each). Per the germline V gene, CDR1 is SEHNR and CDR2 is FQNEAQ (reference sequence). This CDR3 spans 15 amino acids. V was shortened by 3 bases and J by 2 bases, with 14 bases between the two germline ends. The CDR3 sequence is CASSFTGGGPYEQYF. In DNA form, the CDR3 reads TGTGCCAGCAGCTTTACAGGTGGGGGGCCCTACGAGCAGTACTTC.

This clonotype showed up many times. The J gene is TRBJ1-1, the V gene TRBV23-1; 9 bases align to TRBD1. TRBV23-1 is treated as an ORF (open reading frame) with a function not yet certain. The V and J ends lost 5 bases and 11 bases, in that order; junction bases with no gene match: 9. The CDR3 loop spans 13 amino acids. The CDR3 region is CASSTGTGTWAFF. Here the CDR3 DNA reads TGCGCCAGCAGTACCGGGACAGGGACGTGGGCTTTCTTT.

Many counts were recorded for this clonotype. The J gene is TRBJ1-1, the V gene TRBV5-6, with D perhaps TRBD1 (5 bases). Germline CDR1 reads SGHDT; CDR2 reads YYEEEE. V dropped 3 bases and J dropped 6 bases, with 9 bases sitting between them. CDR3 length: 12 amino acids. The CDR3 sequence is CASSYTTAEAFF. The CDR3 DNA is TGTGCCAGCAGCTATACGACAGCTGAAGCTTTCTTT.

This clonotype was seen many times. The gene calls are TRBV5-1 and TRBJ2-1; D gene unclear. V was trimmed by 10 bases and J by 2 bases, leaving 16 bases between them. The CDR3 runs 14 residues. CDR1 SGHRS and CDR2 YFSETQ come from the germline V gene. Here the CDR3 reads CAGRKGEAYNEQFF. The CDR3 region has the DNA TGCGCCGGGCGTAAGGGTGAGGCCTACAATGAGCAGTTCTTC.

On this clonotype: An end of the junction does not agree with germline; a read error may underlie this. The chain couples TRBV5-1 to TRBJ2-3; no definite D call. Germline CDR1 is SGHRS and CDR2 is YFSETQ. The CDR3 is 16 amino acids. CDR3 region: CASSLEIRTSTDTRYF. In nucleotides, the CDR3 is TGCGCCAGCAGCTTGGAGATCCGAACGAGCACAGATACGCGGTATTTT.

There are many counts of this clonotype. The chain uses TRBV7-2 and TRBJ1-5; the D is unclear. The CDR3 has 13 residues. Trimming left V 5 bases short and J 6 bases short, with 11 bases between. The V gene's germline CDR1 is SGHTA and CDR2 FQGNSA. The CDR3 reads CASSLPGRQPQHF. The CDR3 DNA sequence: TGTGCCAGCAGCCTCCCCGGGCGTCAGCCCCAGCATTTT.

This clonotype was seen a handful of times. The chain is built from TRBV6-6 and TRBJ2-7; 9 bases line up with TRBD1. This CDR3 region has 14 residues. Germline CDR1 reads MNHNY; CDR2 reads SVGAGI (reference sequence). With V trimmed by 1 base and J by 3 bases, 1 base remained unmatched. In nucleotides, the CDR3 is TGTGCCAGCAGTTACTTGGGACAGGGCTACGAGCAGTACTTC. It translates to CASSYLGQGYEQYF.

This clonotype was seen ten or more times. The chain employs TRBV7-8 and TRBJ2-7; 9 bases are shared with TRBD2. The CDR3 is made up of 15 amino acids. J was trimmed by 4 bases and V by 2 bases; bases with no gene match: 6. The germline V gene has CDR1 SGHVS and CDR2 FQNEAQ. CDR3 DNA sequence: TGTGCCAGCAGCTTACGTCTAGCGGGGTTATACGAGCAGTACTTC. Translating it yields CASSLRLAGLYEQYF.

Concerning this clonotype itself: A much more abundant neighbour one base away suggests this may be a read error. J is TRBJ2-5 and V is TRBV6-1; 10 positions agree with TRBD2. Germline lookup yields CDR1 MNHNS and CDR2 SASEGT. This CDR3 comprises 17 residues. The J segment lost 7 bases and the V segment lost 3 bases, leaving 14 bases of the junction unmatched. The CDR3, as DNA: TGTGCCAGCAGTGAGGTGATCGCTAGCGGGGGCCTGGGGACCCAGTACTTC. Amino acid sequence: CASSEVIASGGLGTQYF.

This clonotype was detected many times. CDR3 nucleotide sequence: TGTGCCAGCAGCCCCGGGACTAGCGGGTCAGATACGCAGTATTTT. Protein: CASSPGTSGSDTQYF. The V gene is TRBV3-1, the J gene TRBJ2-3; 12 bases align to TRBD2. The CDR3 is 15 amino acids. The junction had 3 bases not matched to a gene; V was cut back by 4 bases and J by 4 bases. Germline V gene sequence: CDR1 LGHDT, CDR2 YNNKEL (reference sequence).

This clonotype has a count of ten or more. V and J are TRBV28 and TRBJ2-7; perhaps TRBD1 as D (6 bases). The germline V gene has CDR1 MDHEN and CDR2 SYDVKM. The V and J ends lost 6 bases and 6 bases respectively, with 9 bases between them. The CDR3 runs 11 residues. CDR3 residues: CASSLGGEQYF. In DNA, the CDR3 is TGTGCCAGCAGCTTAGGGGGCGAGCAGTACTTC.

On this clonotype itself: A much larger clone sits a single nucleotide away, making a read error possible. The genes are TRBV6-6 and TRBJ2-4, with 12 bases lining up with TRBD1. The CDR3 length is 12 residues. Germline CDR1 MNHNY, CDR2 SVGAGI (reference sequence). CDR3 DNA sequence: TGTGCCAGCGGGACAGGGGGCGAGCAGAAGTGCTTC. Translating it yields CASGTGGEQKCF.

This clonotype was seen ten or more times. The chain employs TRBV29-1 and TRBJ1-1; D remains ambiguous. This CDR3 is built from 17 residues. Germline CDR1 is SQVTM and CDR2 is ANQGSEA. Trimming cost V 5 bases and J 1 base, with 23 bases left between them. DNA for the CDR3: TGCAGCGTTTTGAGTAGTTCAGGCTACCTCCGGAACACTGAAGCTTTCTTT. Its translation: CSVLSSSGYLRNTEAFF.

There are many counts of this clonotype. The chain is built from TRBV3-1 and TRBJ2-5, with D possibly TRBD2 on 6 matching bases. The CDR3 loop spans 13 amino acids. V was cut by 4 bases and J by 9 bases, with 15 bases left in between. Germline CDR1 and CDR2: LGHDT and YNNKEL (reference sequence). CDR3 sequence reads: CASSRTGDGAQYF. DNA of the CDR3: TGTGCCAGCAGCCGGACGGGGGACGGGGCCCAGTACTTC.